Given below is one T cell receptor beta chain in context. What antigen it recognizes has not been identified. No clone much larger than this one lies a single base away; base qualities are absent. These data originate in a study of cytomegalovirus exposure and HLA in healthy donors listed by TCRdb under 2017. In terms of the full investigation: An earlier analysis of several hundred of the donors reported about 300 Gb of sequence data and 117 million unique TCR beta sequences obtained from approximately 180 million T cells. Among about 390 genotyped donors of the cohort, an average of around 240,000 unique TCR beta nucleotide sequences were sequenced per donor, around 20% of them non-productive. To predict cytomegalovirus infection status, the study brought together high-throughput TCR immunosequencing, statistical association of individual TCRs with disease status, and machine learning. Alongside the repertoire data, information on donor age, sex, ethnicity and CMV serostatus was compiled. Besides the first cohort of about 730 subjects, a separate validation cohort made up of 120 or so different subjects was used. A later analysis re-examined previously published TCR beta repertoires from about 700 donors and added high-resolution HLA genotyping to investigate patterns of TCR occurrence. Approximately 310 gigabases of sequencing data and tens of millions of unique TCR sequences were included in an early release covering roughly 700 HLA-typed donors. The T cell repertoires of under 700 subjects were profiled by immunosequencing and related to cytomegalovirus serostatus. In the later analysis, no new phenotypic data were used to find candidate immune exposures; instead, reliance was placed on TCR beta sequences and their occurrence across donors. A later genetic analysis took genome-wide SNP genotypes for about 65% of the 666 donors and used that subset as a discovery cohort. A handful of DR-DQ haplotypes were handled as single units for association and clustering because linkage in the cohort was strong. To decide whether each TCR beta V gene segment behaved as functional or pseudogenic, an earlier analysis of some 580 of the donors relied on high-throughput TCR beta sequencing. The aim of the study was to test whether cataloging public T cell receptors could identify signatures of past pathogen exposure. Of the roughly 390 genotyped donors, 80% to 90% were placed in the genetic ancestry cluster associated with self-reported Caucasian donors. HLA typing included class I and class II loci at four-digit resolution. The number of donors typed differed by locus, with about 629-640 for A, B, C, DRB1 and DQB1, around 500 for DQA1, about 610 for DPA1, and 450 to 480 for DPB1. All discovery cohort repertoires had been generated on a single sequencing platform.

Library preparation employed the immunoSEQ multiplex PCR assay. For the multiplex PCR, a mixture combining 60 forward primers for TCR Vbeta segments and 13 reverse primers for TCR Jbeta segments was used. Amplification of the CDR3 region of rearranged TCR beta genes was performed with a multiplex PCR assay on genomic DNA. Amplified TCR beta libraries were sequenced as 87-base-pair reads on the Illumina HiSeq System. As for the authors' bioinformatics: In a later analysis, about 80 million unique TCR beta chains were counted across the 500 to 850 repertoires, and roughly 10 million of these chains were shared by at least two donors. To remove PCR and sequencing errors, raw reads were error-corrected and collapsed into unique sequences using a nearest-neighbor algorithm that merged closely related sequences. To assign V, D and J gene segments, CDR3 sequences were aligned to IMGT reference sequences. Each retained sequence needed at least a six-nucleotide match to both a V gene segment and a J gene segment. Rearrangements were called productive when the CDR3 lacked stop codons and stayed in frame with V and J; all others were non-productive. CDR3 was defined according to IMGT convention as the region running from the second conserved V-encoded cysteine to the conserved J-encoded phenylalanine. In an earlier analysis of more than 550 of the donors, sequences lacking an unambiguous match to a single V gene segment were excluded. An earlier analysis of some 500 of the donors classified V segments as functional when productive rearrangements were above 56.7% and as segregating when the standard deviation between donors was above 5%. A statistical classification framework was developed to diagnose cytomegalovirus status using the catalog of TCR beta chain sequences. A later analysis assigned V and J genes by comparing TCR nucleotide sequences with IMGT/GENE-DB human TR gene sequences. In a later analysis, CDR3 sequences and most-parsimonious VDJ recombination scenarios were assigned using the TCRdist pipeline. In a later analysis, each TCR beta chain was defined by its CDR3 amino acid sequence together with its V-gene family, and reads without a unique V-gene family were excluded. A later analysis removed several hundred highly shared, low-generation-probability nucleotide sequences to deal with suspected cross-contamination and a sequencing artifact. A later analysis calculated a clonal expansion index for each public chain from normalized within-repertoire ranks of inferred template counts. Generation probabilities in a later analysis came from a VDJ recombination model fitted to out-of-frame rearrangements, and those results were checked against IGoR. A later analysis scored TCR-TCR, TCR-HLA and TCR-CMV co-occurrence with hypergeometric tests, applying a repertoire-size bias correction to TCR pairs. False discovery rates were estimated in a later analysis by permuting HLA or CMV assignments 20 times. In a later analysis, co-occurring TCRs were grouped using DBSCAN, with TCRdist sequence similarity added in when clustering inside HLA-allele-positive subsets. Repertoires with fewer than 30,000 or more than 120,000 public chains, plus five repertoires with anomalous nucleotide sharing, were excluded from co-occurrence clustering. This is the immuneACCESS table as TCRdb keeps it, with only in-frame sequences that have V and J called. A part of the clones is gone; compared with another copy, unresolved V genes explain less than half, and the rest is unexplained. V and J calls and clone size are given by that table; D and trimming were obtained from the DNA. The sample contains about 180,000 clones, roughly 84% of them found a single time. 0.38% of the sample is taken by the ten largest.

The cohort was made up of approximately 670 healthy bone marrow donors. All cohort members were sampled while nominally healthy, although unrecorded immune exposures were likely present. The donor was CMV seronegative and belonged to the group of 380 or so seronegative cohort members. A peripheral blood sample was collected from each donor, and TCR beta sequencing was performed on peripheral blood mononuclear cells. The Qiagen DNeasy Blood Extraction Kit was used to extract genomic DNA from the blood cell samples. Summary of the overall study and its limitations: Linkage disequilibrium might explain the correlated functional status among segregating V segments, but an unknown experimental factor could not be ruled out. In an earlier analysis of about 600 of the donors, most TCR beta V segments appeared in productive rearrangements about 87% or about 30% of the time, broadly matching IMGT annotations. Strong co-occurrence of HLA alleles, especially DR and DQ, made assigning TCR associations to individual alleles difficult. A total of 164 TCR beta chains were listed by the study as associated with cytomegalovirus. The sequencing pipeline was judged likely to have produced a cluster of highly shared sequence variants as a technical artifact. Because counts were too low, seventeen rarely observed V segments, including chromosome 9 orphons, were left out of the earlier analysis of 587 of the donors. A later analysis associated about 17,000 TCR beta sequences with specific HLA alleles at a false discovery rate of 0.05. A few of the identified cytomegalovirus-associated TCR beta chains were confirmed in vitro to be specific for cytomegalovirus antigens. This cohort had only TCR beta chains sequenced, and the lack of alpha or paired-chain data limited which features could be detected. A later analysis reported that several top co-occurrence clusters appeared linked to parvovirus B19, influenza, CMV and Epstein-Barr virus. In a later genetic analysis, a missense DCLRE1C variant was associated with V-gene and J-gene trimming of TCR beta chains, and the association was replicated in an independent cohort. In a later analysis, HLA-associated TCR beta chains showed more clonal expansion and lower generation probabilities than non-associated chains that were equally common. Some IMGT-functional V segments, including TRBV6-2 and TRBV6-3, could not be distinguished by the 87-base-pair reads and were therefore excluded. HLA typing was unavailable for some donors at each locus, so association tests used only the typed subset. The presence/absence analyses assumed that sequencing depth was roughly uniform across donors, and that assumption may not be true. Compared with the roughly 700-donor mean, donors in an Asian-associated ancestry cluster had fewer N-insertions in productive TCRs, according to a later genetic analysis. A further reported finding was that TCR beta sequences accurately predicted the HLA-A and HLA-B alleles for most subjects in the first cohort. Most CMV-associated TCR beta chains appeared to be HLA-restricted in a later analysis, and the HLA associations seemed to be driven largely by CMV exposure. Most TCR sequences were seen in very few donors, while some public TCRs were found in many individuals. It was suggested by the authors that the approach could potentially be generalized to other disease states and immunological phenotypes. In a later analysis, TCR association rates were found to vary across HLA loci, with the most associated TCRs seen for DRB1 alleles and the fewest for HLA-C alleles. The classifier was reported to diagnose cytomegalovirus status with high specificity and sensitivity in both the original and validation cohorts. For the cohort, immune exposure information was limited to CMV serostatus.

CDR1 and CDR2 (SGDLS, YYNGEE) derive from the germline V gene. CDR3 length: 15 amino acids, cysteine to phenylalanine. Only the CDR3 portion is preserved as DNA: 45 bases, with reading frame beginning at the first base. Deletion took 0 bases off V and 10 bases off J, with a span of 14 bases between the germline ends. The receptor was isolated from a boy aged 2-15 years in good health and CMV-seronegative. Sequencing was done on a sample of PBMCs. Recombination connected TRBV9 to TRBJ1-6; no D gene call is confident. CDR3 protein: CASSVATGARSPLHF. The DNA sequence is TGTGCCAGCAGCGTAGCTACTGGAGCGCGGTCACCCCTCCACTTT.